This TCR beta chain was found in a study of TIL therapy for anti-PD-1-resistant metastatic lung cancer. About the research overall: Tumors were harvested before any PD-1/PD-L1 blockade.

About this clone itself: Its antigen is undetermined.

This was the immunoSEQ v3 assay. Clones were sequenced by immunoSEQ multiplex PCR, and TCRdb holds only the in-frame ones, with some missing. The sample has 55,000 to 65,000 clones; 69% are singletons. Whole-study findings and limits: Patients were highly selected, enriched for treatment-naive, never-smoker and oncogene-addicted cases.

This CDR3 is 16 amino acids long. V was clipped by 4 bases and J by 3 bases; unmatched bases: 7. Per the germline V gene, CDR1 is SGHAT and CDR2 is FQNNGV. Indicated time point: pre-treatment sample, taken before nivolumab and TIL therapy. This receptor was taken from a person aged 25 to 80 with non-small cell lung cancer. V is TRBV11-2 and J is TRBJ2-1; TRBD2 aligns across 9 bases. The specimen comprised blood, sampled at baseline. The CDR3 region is CASSSKSGGYYNEQFF. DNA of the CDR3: TGTGCCAGCAGCTCGAAAAGCGGGGGGTACTACAATGAGCAGTTCTTC.